This T cell receptor beta chain was observed in a study of blood T cell repertoires in COVID-19. For the study at large: Italy, Spain and the United States were the sources of the convalescent and acute COVID-19 samples. T cells, B-cell-depleted T cells, or PBMCs provided the cDNA or gDNA that served as material.

The CDR3 loop spans 13 amino acids. V was pared by 4 bases and J by 6 bases, with 3 bases of the junction left unmatched. The germline V gene has CDR1 SNHLY and CDR2 FYNNEI. Authors' methods: Quantification of nucleated cells was approximated via reference gene primer amplification. Measured with immunoSEQ multiplex PCR; TCRdb has only the in-frame clones, and not every one. D and trimming were read from the DNA, whereas the V and J calls and clone size are those reported in that table. The data show approximately 110,000 clones, 70% to 90% seen once. The sample comprised peripheral blood. The source is a man in his forties with acute or convalescent COVID-19. The V gene is TRBV2, the J gene TRBJ2-1; 7 bases are shared with TRBD1. DNA of the CDR3: TGTGCCAGCAGTGCCGACAGGGTCAATGAGCAGTTCTTC. Its translation is CASSADRVNEQFF.